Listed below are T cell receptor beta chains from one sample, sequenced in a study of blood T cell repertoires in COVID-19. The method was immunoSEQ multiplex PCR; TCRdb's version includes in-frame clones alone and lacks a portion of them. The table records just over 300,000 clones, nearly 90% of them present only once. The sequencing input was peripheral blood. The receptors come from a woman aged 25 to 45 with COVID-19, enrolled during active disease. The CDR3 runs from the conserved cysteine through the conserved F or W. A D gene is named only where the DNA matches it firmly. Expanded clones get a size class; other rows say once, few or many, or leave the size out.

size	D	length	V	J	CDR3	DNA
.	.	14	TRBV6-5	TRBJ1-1	CASSTNRDYTEAFF	TGTGCCAGCAGTACGAACAGGGATTACACTGAAGCTTTCTTT
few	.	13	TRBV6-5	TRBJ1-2	CASSYEQGGGYTF	TGTGCCAGCAGTTATGAGCAGGGCGGTGGCTACACCTTC
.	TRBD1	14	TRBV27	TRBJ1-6	CASQPRQGYSPLHF	TGTGCCAGCCAGCCTAGACAGGGATATTCACCCCTCCACTTT
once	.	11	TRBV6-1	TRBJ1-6	CASSDGGTLHF	TGTGCCAGCAGTGACGGGGGGACCCTCCACTTT
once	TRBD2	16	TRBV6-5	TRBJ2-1	CASSYSGGHSYNEQFF	TGTGCCAGCAGTTATTCGGGGGGGCACTCCTACAATGAGCAGTTCTTC
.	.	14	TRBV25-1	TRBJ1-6	CASTSSSYNSPLHF	TGTGCCAGCACGTCGAGCTCCTATAATTCACCCCTCCACTTT
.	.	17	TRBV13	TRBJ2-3	CASSYRPVQLRINTQYF	TGTGCCAGCAGCTATCGACCCGTCCAACTGAGGATTAATACGCAGTATTTT
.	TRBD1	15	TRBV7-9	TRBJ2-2	CASSFTGVTTGELFF	TGTGCCAGCAGCTTCACAGGGGTTACCACCGGGGAGCTGTTTTTT
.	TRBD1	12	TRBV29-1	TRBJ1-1	CSARDSNTEAFF	TGCAGCGCCCGGGACAGTAACACTGAAGCTTTCTTT
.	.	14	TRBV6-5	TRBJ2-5	CASSYSRGEETQYF	TGTGCCAGCAGTTACTCCAGGGGGGAGGAGACCCAGTACTTC
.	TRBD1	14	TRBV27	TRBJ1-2	CASGYQTGFDGYTF	TGTGCCAGCGGATACCAGACAGGGTTTGATGGCTACACCTTC
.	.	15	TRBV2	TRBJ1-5	CASSERLDKNQPQHF	TGTGCCAGCAGTGAAAGACTAGACAAGAATCAGCCCCAGCATTTT
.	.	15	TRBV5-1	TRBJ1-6	CASSLVGPYNSPLHF	TGCGCCAGCAGCTTGGTTGGCCCCTATAATTCACCCCTCCACTTT
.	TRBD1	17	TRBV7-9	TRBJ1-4	CASSPRTGGATNEKLFF	TGTGCCAGCAGCCCTCGGACAGGGGGCGCAACTAATGAAAAACTGTTTTTT
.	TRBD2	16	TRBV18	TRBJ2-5	CASSPPFWRGEETQYF	TGTGCCAGCTCACCACCGTTTTGGCGGGGGGAAGAGACCCAGTACTTC
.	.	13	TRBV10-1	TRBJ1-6	CASSACFYSPLHF	TGCGCCAGCAGTGCTTGTTTCTATTCACCCCTCCACTTT
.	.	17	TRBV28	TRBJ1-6	CASSLTPGGLTLSPLHF	TGTGCCAGCAGTTTGACCCCCGGGGGGCTTACTCTCTCACCCCTCCACTTT
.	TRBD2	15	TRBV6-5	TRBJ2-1	CASSYERGGRNEQFF	TGTGCCAGCAGTTACGAGCGGGGGGGCCGGAATGAGCAGTTCTTC
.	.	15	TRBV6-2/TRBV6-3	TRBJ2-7	CASSYPPGVTNEQYF	TGTGCCAGCAGTTACCCTCCCGGGGTAACGAACGAGCAGTACTTC
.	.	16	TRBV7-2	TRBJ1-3	CASSLDKTGPGNTIYF	TGTGCCAGCAGCTTAGATAAGACAGGTCCTGGAAACACCATATATTTT
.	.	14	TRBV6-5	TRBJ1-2	CASRRDFFNYGYTF	TGTGCCAGCAGAAGGGACTTCTTTAACTATGGCTACACCTTC
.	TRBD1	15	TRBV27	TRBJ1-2	CASSLTGQTYYGYTF	TGTGCCAGCAGTCTCACGGGACAGACTTACTATGGCTACACCTTC
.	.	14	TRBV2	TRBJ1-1	CASSEFRLVTEAFF	TGTGCCAGCAGTGAGTTCCGTTTAGTGACTGAAGCTTTCTTT
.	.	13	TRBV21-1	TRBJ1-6	CASGGHLGSPLHF	TGTGCCAGCGGGGGACACCTGGGTTCACCCCTCCACTTT
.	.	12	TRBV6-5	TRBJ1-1	CASRHPNTEAFF	TGTGCCAGCAGACACCCGAACACTGAAGCTTTCTTT
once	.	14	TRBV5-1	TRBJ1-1	CASSLTTVNTEAFF	TGCGCCAGCAGCTTGACGACAGTGAACACTGAAGCTTTCTTT